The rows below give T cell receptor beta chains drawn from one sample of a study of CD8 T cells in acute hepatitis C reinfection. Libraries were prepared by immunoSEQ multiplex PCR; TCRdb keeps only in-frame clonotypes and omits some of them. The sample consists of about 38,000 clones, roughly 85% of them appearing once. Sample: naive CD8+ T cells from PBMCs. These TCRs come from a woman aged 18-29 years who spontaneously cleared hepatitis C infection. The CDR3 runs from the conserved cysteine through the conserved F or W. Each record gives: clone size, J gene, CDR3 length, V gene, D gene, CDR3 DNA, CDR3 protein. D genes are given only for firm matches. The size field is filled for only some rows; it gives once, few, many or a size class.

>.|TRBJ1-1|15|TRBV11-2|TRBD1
TGTGCCAGCAGCTTGACAGGGTTAGGGAACACTGAAGCTTTCTTT
CASSLTGLGNTEAFF
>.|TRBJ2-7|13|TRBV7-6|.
TGTGCCAGCAGCTTAAGCATCTCCTACGAGCAGTACTTC
CASSLSISYEQYF
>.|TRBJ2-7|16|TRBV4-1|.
TGCGCCAGCAGCCCAGAAGCGGACGTAAGCTCCTACGAGCAGTACTTC
CASSPEADVSSYEQYF
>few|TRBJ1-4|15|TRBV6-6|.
TGTGCCAGCAGTTACGATCCGCTAGCGAATGAAAAACTGTTTTTT
CASSYDPLANEKLFF
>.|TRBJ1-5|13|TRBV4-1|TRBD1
TGCGCCAGCAGCCGGGGACAGGAACAGCCCCAGCATTTT
CASSRGQEQPQHF
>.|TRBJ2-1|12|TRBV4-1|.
TGCGCCAGCAGCCAAGAAGGGTATGAGCAGTTCTTC
CASSQEGYEQFF
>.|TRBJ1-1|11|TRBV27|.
TGTGCCACACAGGGATCGGGTGAAGCTTTCTTT
CATQGSGEAFF
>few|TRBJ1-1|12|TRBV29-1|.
TGCAGCGTTGACGGTGGAACGGGTGAAGCTTTCTTT
CSVDGGTGEAFF
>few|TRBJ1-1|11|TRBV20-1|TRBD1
TGCAGTGCTTCGGACAGGACTGAAGCTTTCTTT
CSASDRTEAFF
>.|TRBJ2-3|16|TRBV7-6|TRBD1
TGTGCCAGCAGCTTAGCGGACAGGGCTCGCACAGATACGCAGTATTTT
CASSLADRARTDTQYF
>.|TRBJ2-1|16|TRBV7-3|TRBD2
TGTGCCAGCAGCCTAGCGGGAGGGCCTAGCTACAATGAGCAGTTCTTC
CASSLAGGPSYNEQFF
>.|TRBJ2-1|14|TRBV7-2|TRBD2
TGTGCCAGCAGCCGACTAGCGGACGTCAATGAGCAGTTCTTC
CASSRLADVNEQFF
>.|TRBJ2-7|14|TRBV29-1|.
TGCAGCGTTGAAGTTGATGGGATTACCAACGAGCAGTACTTC
CSVEVDGITNEQYF
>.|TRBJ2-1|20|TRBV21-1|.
TGTGCCAGCAGCATCCCCGGGAGGAAGGCTTTAGCACTAATTCACAATGAGCAGTTCTTC
CASSIPGRKALALIHNEQFF
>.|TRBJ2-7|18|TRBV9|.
TGTGCCAGCAGCGTAGTTCCCCGGGATTGGGACGGACCCTACGAGCAGTACTTC
CASSVVPRDWDGPYEQYF
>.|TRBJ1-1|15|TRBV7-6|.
TGTGCCAGCAGCGACCCCGGGCGCCAGAACACTGAAGCTTTCTTT
CASSDPGRQNTEAFF
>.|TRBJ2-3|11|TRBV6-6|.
TGTGCCAGCCAATATGGGGATACGCAGTATTTT
CASQYGDTQYF
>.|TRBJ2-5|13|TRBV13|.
TGTGCCAGCAGCCCCTCTTGGGGAGAGACCCAGTACTTC
CASSPSWGETQYF
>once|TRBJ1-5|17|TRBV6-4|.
TGTGCCAGCAGTGACTCGGATTCGGGGAGGTACGATCAGCCCCAGCATTTT
CASSDSDSGRYDQPQHF
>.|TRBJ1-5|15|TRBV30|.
TGTGCCTGGAGTGTACGGGGTTATAGCAATCAGCCCCAGCATTTT
CAWSVRGYSNQPQHF
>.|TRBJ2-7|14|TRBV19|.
TGTGCCAGTTCCTTGGGGGGTGCCGCCTACGAGCAGTACTTC
CASSLGGAAYEQYF
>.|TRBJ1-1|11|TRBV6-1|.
TGTGCTCTATGGAGGGGGACTGAAGCTTTCTTT
CALWRGTEAFF
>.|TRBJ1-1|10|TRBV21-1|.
TGTGCCAGCACGGACCTTGAAGCTTTCTTT
CASTDLEAFF
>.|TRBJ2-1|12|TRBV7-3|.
TGTGCCAGCAGTGTCGAGGACAATGAGCAGTTCTTC
CASSVEDNEQFF